The 4 T cell receptor beta chains below come from one sample, sequenced in a study of cytomegalovirus exposure and HLA in healthy donors. The PCR used 60 Vbeta and 13 Jbeta primers. The repertoire was sequenced with immunoSEQ multiplex PCR; TCRdb's copy has only in-frame clones and lacks some. The sample lists approximately 160,000 clones, around 72% occurring once. The material sequenced was PBMCs. The receptors come from a woman aged 40 to 49 in good health and CMV-seropositive.

V usage is TRBV4-1 and J usage is TRBJ2-7; the match to TRBD2 covers 9 bases. Germline V gene data show CDR1 as MGHRA and CDR2 as YSYEKL. CDR3 length: 17 amino acids. Trimming at V came to 0 bases and at J to 2 bases, leaving 8 bases not matched to a gene. Here the CDR3 DNA reads TGCGCCAGCAGCCAAGATCGGGCAGCGGGGGGCCCCTACGAGCAGTACTTC. Translation: CASSQDRAAGGPYEQYF.

This clone was counted a few times. The genes are TRBV11-3 and TRBJ1-1; TRBD1 agrees at 7 bases. From germline, CDR1 is SGHNT and CDR2 YENEEA. The CDR3 contains 15 residues. The trim removed 5 bases at V and 1 base at J, leaving 7 bases unmatched. Here the CDR3 reads CASSPGGQRNTEAFF. The CDR3 nucleotides read TGTGCCAGCAGCCCCGGGGGACAGAGGAACACTGAAGCTTTCTTT.

Note on this clone: Compared with germline, one end of the junction differs, possibly owing to a read error. J is TRBJ2-6 and V is TRBV30; D is possibly TRBD1 (5 bases). Germline CDR1 reads GTSNPN; CDR2 reads SVGIG (reference sequence). The CDR3 is 15 amino acids. The CDR3 DNA reads TGTGCCTGGAAAGAGAGCAGGGTTGGGGCCAACGGCCTGACTTTC. It yields the protein CAWKESRVGANGLTF.

The CDR3 DNA is TGTGCCAGCAGCGTACGACTCGATGAGGCTGAAGCTTTCTTT. As protein: CASSVRLDEAEAFF. V gene TRBV9 combines with J gene TRBJ1-1; D is uncertain. From germline, CDR1 is SGDLS and CDR2 YYNGEE. This CDR3 region has 14 residues. Between the trimmed V and J ends, which lost 1 base and 6 bases, there was a span of 13 bases.